What follows are 23 T cell receptor beta chains derived from one specimen sequenced in a study of T cells after yellow fever vaccination. Using its own MiXCR run on the 5' RACE reads, TCRdb lists one record per CDR3 protein. The sample lists 45,000 to 60,000 distinct CDR3 sequences; approximately 6.6% were seen once. Sample: CD8+ T cells not binding an NS4B(214-222) dextramer, sorted from PBMCs, taken roughly 46 days after the first yellow fever vaccination. The receptors were sampled from a man between 18 and 35 years old who received the YFV17D yellow fever vaccine.

This clonotype has a count of ten or more. V usage is TRBV19 and J usage is TRBJ1-1; D not certain. Trimming removed 3 bases from V and 0 bases from J, with 5 bases in between. This CDR3 spans 13 amino acids. The germline CDR1 and CDR2 sequences are LNHDA and SQIVND (reference sequence). The CDR3 loop reads CASSIPMNTEAFF. CDR3 bases: TGTGCCAGTAGTATCCCCATGAACACTGAAGCTTTCTTT.

This clonotype was picked up many times. The chain links TRBV7-9 to TRBJ2-3; the D is unclear. This CDR3 comprises 15 residues. The V gene lost 5 bases and the J gene lost 0 bases, with 12 bases spanning the gap. Germline CDR1 SEHNR, CDR2 FQNEAQ (reference sequence). The CDR3 DNA reads as TGTGCCAGCAGCCCAACCCTAACTAGCACAGATACGCAGTATTTT. Its translation is CASSPTLTSTDTQYF.

V gene TRBV3-1 combines with J gene TRBJ2-5, with D possibly TRBD2 on 6 matching bases. Per germline, CDR1 LGHDT and CDR2 YNNKEL (reference sequence). The CDR3 length is 14 residues. Trimming stripped 3 bases from V and 1 base from J, with 9 bases between. Here the CDR3 DNA reads TGTGCCAGCAGCCATCCAGCGGGCCAAGAGACCCAGTACTTC. Its translation: CASSHPAGQETQYF.

The chain has TRBV4-1 and TRBJ2-7; 7 nucleotides match TRBD2. J lost 2 bases, V lost 0 bases, and 1 base had no gene match. The CDR3 spans 14 residues. CDR1 MGHRA and CDR2 YSYEKL come from the germline V gene. CDR3 amino acids: CASSQEGLTYEQYF. CDR3 nucleotides: TGCGCCAGCAGCCAAGAGGGACTAACCTACGAGCAGTACTTC.

This clonotype was seen more than once but under ten times. The rearrangement links TRBV10-3 to TRBJ1-2; the D gene is possibly TRBD1 (5 bases). This CDR3 comprises 14 residues. V lost 10 bases to trimming and J lost 1 base, with 16 bases between them. From germline, CDR1 is ENHRY and CDR2 SYGVKD. The CDR3 loop reads CASLRDGINYGYTF. The CDR3 nucleotides read TGTGCCAGCCTCCGGGACGGAATTAACTATGGCTACACCTTC.

There are many counts of this clonotype. One end of the junction is discordant with germline, which a read error may explain. This chain uses TRBV20-1 with TRBJ2-1, with D tentatively TRBD2 (7 bases). The CDR3 has 10 amino acids. Germline lookup yields CDR1 DFQATT and CDR2 SNEGSKA (reference sequence). CDR3 bases: TGCAGTGCTAGACAGGGGAGGGTTATCTTC. Its protein is CSARQGRVIF.

This clonotype has ten or more counts. The rearrangement uses TRBV2 and TRBJ2-2; TRBD2 matches at 8 bases. Per the germline V gene, CDR1 is SNHLY and CDR2 is FYNNEI. V lost 5 bases and J lost 6; bases outside the gene matches: 8. The CDR3 length is 15 residues. In DNA, the CDR3 is TGTGCCAGCAGTATTAGCGGGGACTCTCCCGGGGAGCTGTTTTTT. It is translated as CASSISGDSPGELFF. Together with reference TRBV2 and TRBJ2-2, the CDR3 gives the full variable domain: EPEVTQTPSHQVTQMGQEVILRCVPISNHLYFYWYRQILGQKVEFLVSFYNNEISEKSEIFDDQFSVERPDGSNFTLKIRSTKLEDSAMYFCASSISGDSPGELFFGEGSRLTVL.

CDR3 DNA sequence: TGCAGTGGGCAGGAAGATAGCAATCAGCCCCAGCATTTT. As protein: CSGQEDSNQPQHF. This chain links TRBV20-1 with TRBJ1-5, with D unclear. Germline CDR1 and CDR2: DFQATT and SNEGSKA (reference sequence). CDR3 length: 13 residues. V dropped 7 bases and J dropped 0 bases, with 10 bases sitting between them.

The table lists this clonotype with many counts. The chain is built from TRBV5-1 and TRBJ2-3; D remains unclear. The germline V and J ends were trimmed by 2 bases and 4 bases, with 8 bases remaining between them. The CDR3 is 13 amino acids. Germline CDR1 SGHRS, CDR2 YFSETQ. The CDR3 DNA sequence: TGCGCCAGCAGCTTAGCTAGGGCAGATACGCAGTATTTT. This sequence encodes CASSLARADTQYF. The variable domain in full, completed from reference TRBV5-1 and TRBJ2-3, reads KAGVTQTPRYLIKTRGQQVTLSCSPISGHRSVSWYQQTPGQGLQFLFEYFSETQRNKGNFPGRFSGRQFSNSRSEMNVSTLELGDSALYLCASSLARADTQYFGPGTRLTVL.

This clonotype has ten or more counts. The chain joins TRBV4-1 to TRBJ2-5, with 12 bases matching TRBD2. CDR1 is MGHRA and CDR2 is YSYEKL in the germline V gene. The CDR3 extends over 18 amino acids. J was trimmed by 2 bases and V by 3 bases; bases with no gene match: 10. The CDR3 protein is CASSHLELAGGRQETQYF. The CDR3 nucleotides read TGCGCCAGCAGCCACCTGGAACTAGCGGGGGGACGTCAAGAGACCCAGTACTTC.

The chain couples TRBV11-1 to TRBJ2-7, with TRBD2 as a possible D gene (7 bases). The CDR3 extends over 14 amino acids. Trimming left V 5 bases short and J 4 bases short, with 15 bases between. Looked up from germline, CDR1 is SGHAT and CDR2 is FQDESV (reference sequence). The DNA of the CDR3 is TGTGCCAGCAGCCGCCGGGGGGCGGGATACGAGCAGTACGTC. Its translation: CASSRRGAGYEQYV.

This clonotype occurred many times. The chain combines TRBV6-2 or TRBV6-3 with TRBJ2-7; 8 bases are a match to TRBD1. Germline V gene sequence: CDR1 MNHEY, CDR2 SVGEGT. The CDR3 loop spans 17 amino acids. V gave up 2 bases and J gave up 4 bases; unmatched junction bases: 13. CDR3 bases: TGTGCCAGCAGTTACCCGGGACAGGCTTTCCTTTCTTACGAGCAGTACTTC. Encoded protein: CASSYPGQAFLSYEQYF.

This clonotype occurred many times. The chain carries TRBV2 and TRBJ2-2, with 9 bases matching TRBD1. CDR3 length: 17 residues. The germline CDR1 and CDR2 sequences are SNHLY and FYNNEI. The junction had 11 bases not matched to a gene; V was cut back by 6 bases and J by 3 bases. The CDR3 reads CASRSRGQGLHTGELFF. CDR3 nucleotide sequence: TGTGCCAGCAGGAGTAGGGGACAGGGCCTTCACACCGGGGAGCTGTTTTTT.

A note on this clonotype: The junction does not match germline at one end; this may be a read error. The rearrangement joins TRBV7-7 to TRBJ2-3; 11 positions match TRBD1. Looked up from germline, CDR1 is SSHAT and CDR2 is FNYEAQ (reference sequence). This CDR3 has 15 amino acids. The chain's CDR3 is CASSRGQGESDTQYF. The CDR3 DNA reads TGTGCTAGCAGCAGGGGACAGGGGGAGTCAGATACGCAGTATTTT.

Only a few counts were recorded for this clonotype. V and J are TRBV5-1 and TRBJ1-1; maybe TRBD1 (5 bases). The CDR3 has 16 amino acids. The germline V gene encodes CDR1 SGHRS and CDR2 YFSETQ. V was trimmed by 0 bases and J by 1 base, leaving 13 bases between them. The CDR3 sequence: CASSLALTGQNTEAFF. CDR3 nucleotide sequence: TGCGCCAGCAGCTTGGCCTTGACGGGGCAGAACACTGAAGCTTTCTTT.

This clonotype was seen many times. The J gene is TRBJ2-1, the V gene TRBV15; the match to TRBD2 covers 14 bases. The V gene's germline CDR1 is LNHNV and CDR2 YYDKDF (reference sequence). Losses at the gene ends were 0 bases for V and 0 bases for J; bases not matched to a gene: 7. The CDR3 spans 20 residues. In nucleotides, the CDR3 is TGTGCCACCAGCAGAGATCCCGGGACTAGCGGGGGTAGCTCCTACAATGAGCAGTTCTTC. This translates into CATSRDPGTSGGSSYNEQFF.

This clonotype showed up just a few times. J is TRBJ1-1 and V is TRBV15, with D possibly matching TRBD1 (6 bases). This CDR3 comprises 16 residues. CDR1 is LNHNV and CDR2 is YYDKDF in the germline V gene (reference sequence). Trimming shortened V by 2 bases and J by 4 bases, and 17 bases separated the two germline ends. This CDR3 reads CATSRRTRGLGTEAFF. CDR3 bases: TGTGCCACCAGCAGACGGACCAGGGGCTTGGGCACTGAAGCTTTCTTT.

This clonotype turned up a few times. V gene TRBV30 combines with J gene TRBJ2-1, with D possibly being TRBD1 (6 bases). CDR1 and CDR2 (germline): GTSNPN, SVGIG (reference sequence). V shed 3 bases and J shed 4 bases, with 13 bases lying between them. This CDR3 contains 14 residues. CDR3 sequence reads: CAWSEGGQYNEQFF. The CDR3 DNA is TGTGCCTGGAGCGAGGGTGGACAGTACAATGAGCAGTTCTTC.

This clonotype has a count of ten or more. The chain links TRBV5-1 to TRBJ2-5; 7 bases line up with TRBD2. The CDR3 runs 16 residues. CDR1 and CDR2 (germline): SGHRS, YFSETQ. V was clipped by 0 bases and J by 1 base; unmatched bases: 6. The CDR3 is CASSLGQRGFQETQYF. DNA for the CDR3: TGCGCCAGCAGCTTGGGGCAGCGGGGATTCCAAGAGACCCAGTACTTC.

This clonotype was counted many times. The rearrangement links TRBV12-5 to TRBJ2-7, with D maybe TRBD2 (6 bases). Germline V CDR1 and CDR2: LGHNT, FRNRAP. This CDR3 is 14 amino acids long. V was clipped by 5 bases and J by 0 bases, with 11 bases between them. The chain's CDR3 is CASGPSGGSYEQYF. DNA of the CDR3: TGTGCTAGTGGTCCATCCGGGGGCTCCTACGAGCAGTACTTC.

V usage is TRBV7-2 and J usage is TRBJ1-4; D not resolved. Looked up from germline, CDR1 is SGHTA and CDR2 is FQGNSA. With 5 bases removed from V and 5 bases from J, the gap between germline ends came to 3 bases. CDR3 length equals 11 residues. The CDR3 sequence is CASSANEKLFF. The CDR3 nucleotides read TGTGCCAGCAGCGCCAATGAAAAACTGTTTTTT.

This clonotype appeared many times. The chain is built from TRBV4-2 and TRBJ2-7; the D gene is possibly TRBD1 (5 bases). Germline assignment: CDR1 LGHNA and CDR2 YNFKEQ. This CDR3 has 13 amino acids. Between the trimmed V and J ends, which lost 4 bases and 1 base, there was a span of 8 bases. This chain's CDR3 is CASSPDTSYEQYF. CDR3 in DNA: TGTGCCAGCAGCCCGGACACATCCTACGAGCAGTACTTC.

As for this clonotype: A much larger clone is a single base away; this may be a read error. The chain combines TRBV6-1 with TRBJ2-1; D is unresolved. Between the trimmed V and J ends, which lost 10 bases and 3 bases, there was a span of 16 bases. Germline values: CDR1 MNHNS, CDR2 SASEGT. The CDR3 runs 14 residues. CDR3 sequence (DNA): TGTGCCATCAGGAAGACACGAAGCTACAATGAGCAGTTCTTC. Translating gives CAIRKTRSYNEQFF.